One sample yielded the 24 T cell receptor beta chains listed below, sequenced in a study of liver allograft versus peripheral blood T cells. Whole-study context: What was compared were the T cell receptor repertoires in transplanted livers and those in the peripheral blood of recipients.

TCRdb called the reads again in MiXCR, with one record for every CDR3 protein. The sample has about 14,000 distinct CDR3 sequences; about 20% are singletons. These receptors all come from a human patient who had a liver transplant. Some T cells may have originated in the graft donor.

The table lists this clonotype with a few counts. The rearrangement links TRBV6-5 to TRBJ1-5, with D tentatively TRBD1 (6 bases). CDR1 is MNHEY, CDR2 SVGAGI, per germline. Trimming took off 2 bases at V and 4 bases at J, with 9 bases between the two ends. There are 14 residues in the CDR3. CDR3 sequence reads: CASSYDRRNQPQHF. In DNA, the CDR3 is TGTGCCAGCAGTTACGACAGGCGTAATCAGCCCCAGCATTTT.

Notes on this clonotype: A read error may be the cause here, since a much bigger clone is one base away. The V gene is TRBV6-5, the J gene TRBJ1-1; D might be TRBD1 (5 bases). Germline V gene lookup returns CDR1 MNHEY and CDR2 SVGAGI. The V gene lost 7 bases and the J gene lost 12 bases, with 24 bases spanning the gap. The CDR3 contains 14 residues. CDR3 protein: CASTYPRPQGATFF. As DNA, the CDR3 is TGTGCCAGCACCTACCCCAGGCCTCAGGGTGCGACTTTCTTT.

This sequence joins TRBV9 and TRBJ2-3; 9 bases map to TRBD1. This CDR3 comprises 16 residues. The V and J ends lost 0 bases and 6 bases, in that order; junction bases with no gene match: 8. Germline values: CDR1 SGDLS, CDR2 YYNGEE. CDR3 in amino acids: CASSVGLGTGLDTQYF. The CDR3 bases are TGTGCCAGCAGCGTAGGGTTAGGGACAGGGTTGGATACGCAGTATTTT.

This clonotype is medium-sized by share. The genes are TRBV5-4 and TRBJ1-2; D might be TRBD1 (5 bases). V shed 1 base and J shed 4 bases, with 14 bases lying between them. Per germline, CDR1 SGHNT and CDR2 YYREEE (reference sequence). The CDR3 contains 15 residues. DNA for the CDR3: TGTGCCAGCAGCTTGTCCGGGGGTCGGACCTATGGCTACACCTTC. Translation gives CASSLSGGRTYGYTF.

This clonotype was seen only a few times. This chain uses TRBV7-2 with TRBJ2-7; 10 nucleotides agree with TRBD1. V lost 1 base and J lost 4; bases outside the gene matches: 7. The germline gives CDR1 SGHTA, CDR2 FQGNSA. This CDR3 has 16 amino acids. In DNA, the CDR3 is TGTGCCAGCAGCTTAGGGGGGACAGGGGTGAAGTACGAGCAGTACTTC. The encoded protein is CASSLGGTGVKYEQYF.

This clonotype was observed at least ten times. The chain couples TRBV6-1 to TRBJ2-7; tentative D call: TRBD1 (5 bases). With 5 bases removed from V and 4 bases from J, the gap between germline ends came to 15 bases. There are 14 residues in the CDR3. Germline V gene lookup returns CDR1 MNHNS and CDR2 SASEGT. CDR3 loop: CASSLLFPGYEQYF. CDR3 in DNA: TGTGCCAGCAGTTTACTATTTCCAGGGTACGAGCAGTACTTC.

This clonotype was seen a few times. This sequence joins TRBV19 and TRBJ1-1; 8 nucleotides line up with TRBD1. The CDR3 contains 15 residues. The V gene's germline CDR1 is LNHDA and CDR2 SQIVND (reference sequence). V lost 7 bases to trimming and J lost 2 bases; unmatched junction nucleotides: 9. In nucleotides, the CDR3 is TGTGCCAGTACGATAACAGGGGGGGCTAACACTGAAGCTTTCTTT. It encodes CASTITGGANTEAFF.

The chain has TRBV6-2 or TRBV6-3 and TRBJ2-2; 9 bases map to TRBD1. The CDR3 is made up of 14 amino acids. With 0 bases clipped from V and 9 bases from J, the junction kept 2 bases outside the gene matches. Germline values: CDR1 MNHEY, CDR2 SVGEGT. Here the CDR3 reads CASSYSGTGRELFF. DNA of the CDR3: TGTGCCAGCAGTTACTCTGGGACAGGGAGGGAGCTGTTTTTT.

The V gene is TRBV6-7, the J gene TRBJ2-1; tentative D call: TRBD2 (7 bases). TRBV6-7 is an ORF for which the function is uncertain. Trimming took 9 bases from V and 2 from J, leaving 14 bases between them. CDR3 size: 14 residues. The CDR3, as DNA: TGTGCCAGTGGGGGGGGGGGGCCCTACAATGAGCAGTTCTTC. It is translated as CASGGGGPYNEQFF.

This sequence joins TRBV20-1 and TRBJ1-1; D unresolved. The CDR3 is 12 residues long. Germline CDR1 DFQATT, CDR2 SNEGSKA (reference sequence). The V end was cut by 3 bases, the J end by 11 bases, with 16 bases between. CDR3 loop: CSARGMGARAFF. CDR3 sequence (DNA): TGCAGTGCTAGGGGAATGGGAGCTAGGGCTTTCTTT.

This clonotype counts as medium-sized (0.01 to 0.1%). In nucleotides, the CDR3 is TGTGCCAGCTCACCAACACCCGGGGATGAAGCTTTCTTT. It is translated as CASSPTPGDEAFF. V usage is TRBV18 and J usage is TRBJ1-1; D not certain. Germline CDR1 reads KGHSH; CDR2 reads LQKENI. The CDR3 covers 13 residues. V was pared by 2 bases and J by 7 bases, with 11 bases between.

This clonotype is medium-sized by share. J is TRBJ1-2 and V is TRBV10-3, with 10 bases lining up with TRBD1. The CDR3 runs 14 residues. Germline trimming cut 10 bases from V and 7 bases from J; bases unmatched to any gene: 12. CDR1 is ENHRY, CDR2 SYGVKD, per germline. The CDR3 loop is CATALDRGQSGYTF. CDR3 DNA: TGTGCCACAGCCCTCGACAGGGGGCAGTCTGGCTACACCTTC.

This clonotype rates as medium-sized. J is TRBJ1-2 and V is TRBV29-1; D is possibly TRBD1 (6 bases). V was shortened by 3 bases and J by 7 bases, with 12 bases between the two germline ends. CDR3 length: 12 amino acids. Looked up from germline, CDR1 is SQVTM and CDR2 is ANQGSEA. CDR3 sequence reads: CSVEVGTSGYTF. DNA of the CDR3: TGCAGCGTTGAGGTGGGGACAAGTGGCTACACCTTC.

In its sample, this clonotype ranks as large. The chain recombines TRBV18 with TRBJ1-4; D unclear. This CDR3 has 13 residues. V lost 10 bases to trimming and J lost 7 bases, with 16 bases between them. Germline CDR1 reads KGHSH; CDR2 reads LQKENI. The chain's CDR3 is CATHESRGEKLFF. The CDR3 DNA reads TGTGCCACCCACGAGTCACGGGGTGAAAAACTGTTTTTT.

The gene calls are TRBV28 and TRBJ2-2; the D gene is possibly TRBD1 (6 bases). Trimming took 4 bases from V and 4 from J, leaving 13 bases between them. The germline gives CDR1 MDHEN, CDR2 SYDVKM. CDR3 length: 15 residues. CDR3 nucleotide sequence: TGTGCCAGCAGTTCTTTCGACAGGACCACCGGGGAGCTGTTTTTT. Its protein is CASSSFDRTTGELFF.

This clonotype turned up a few times. J is TRBJ2-7 and V is TRBV15; TRBD2 matches at 7 bases. The V gene's germline CDR1 is LNHNV and CDR2 YYDKDF (reference sequence). Unmatched junction bases numbered 6, after V lost 2 bases and J lost 2 bases. The CDR3 extends over 15 amino acids. Here the CDR3 DNA reads TGTGCCACCAGCAGATCCCAAGCGGGGCCCTACGAGCAGTACTTC. Protein product: CATSRSQAGPYEQYF.

In its sample, this clonotype ranks as medium-sized. The rearrangement uses TRBV29-1 and TRBJ2-3, with D possibly called TRBD1 or TRBD2 (5 bases each). Deletions cut 4 bases from V and 1 base from J, with 12 bases between. Germline V lookup: CDR1 SQVTM, CDR2 ANQGSEA. This CDR3 is built from 14 residues. The CDR3 DNA sequence: TGCAGCGTTGGGGGCCGGACTGGCACAGATACGCAGTATTTT. Protein product: CSVGGRTGTDTQYF.

The rearrangement links TRBV5-5 to TRBJ2-1; 11 nucleotides agree with TRBD2. Germline V gene data show CDR1 as SGHKS and CDR2 as YYEKEE (reference sequence). Trimming removed 4 bases from V and 3 bases from J; junction bases left unmatched: 9. The length of the CDR3 is 17 residues. The CDR3, as DNA: TGTGCCAGCAGCCCACAATCCGGGACTAGCGGCTACAATGAGCAGTTCTTC. Protein: CASSPQSGTSGYNEQFF.

This clonotype was counted many times. CDR3 amino acids: CASRGVASTDTQYF. The CDR3 coding sequence is TGTGCCTCCAGGGGGGTGGCTAGCACAGATACGCAGTATTTT. The chain employs TRBV10-3 and TRBJ2-3; a possible D gene is TRBD1 (7 bases). The CDR3 has 14 amino acids. Trimming pared 11 bases from V and 0 bases from J, leaving 15 bases between. Germline assignment: CDR1 ENHRY and CDR2 SYGVKD.

This clonotype was observed many times. The chain uses TRBV28 and TRBJ2-2; D may correspond to TRBD1 or TRBD2 (5 bases each). The CDR3 length is 15 residues. CDR1 and CDR2 (germline): MDHEN, SYDVKM. The V gene lost 6 bases and the J gene lost 9 bases, with 20 bases spanning the gap. CDR3 DNA: TGTGCCAGCAGCCGCCCCGGGACCCTTCTGCGGGAGCTGTTTTTT. Its translation is CASSRPGTLLRELFF.

This clonotype is deemed medium-sized. This chain connects TRBV5-6 to TRBJ1-1; possibly TRBD1 for D (5 bases). Germline CDR1 reads SGHDT; CDR2 reads YYEEEE. V dropped 4 bases and J dropped 5 bases, with 18 bases sitting between them. This CDR3 has 15 residues. The CDR3 loop is CASSPTGRRGTEAFF. The CDR3 coding sequence is TGTGCCAGCAGCCCTACGGGACGCCGCGGGACTGAAGCTTTCTTT.

A few counts support this clonotype. The V gene is TRBV6-1, the J gene TRBJ2-7; TRBD2 aligns across 9 bases. The junction had 6 bases not matched to a gene; V was cut back by 4 bases and J by 5 bases. CDR3 length: 14 amino acids. From germline, CDR1 is MNHNS and CDR2 SASEGT. In DNA, the CDR3 is TGTGCCAGCAGTGCAGCGGGGGGAGATGACGAGCAGTACTTC. This encodes CASSAAGGDDEQYF.

The chain carries TRBV5-4 and TRBJ1-1, with D perhaps matching TRBD1 (6 bases). CDR1 is SGHNT, CDR2 YYREEE, per germline (reference sequence). V lost 4 bases and J lost 7, with 17 bases in between. This CDR3 contains 14 residues. DNA for the CDR3: TGTGCCAGCAGCCCGGGGGGCGGGGAAGATGAAGCTTTCTTT. As protein: CASSPGGGEDEAFF.

V is TRBV20-1 and J is TRBJ1-6; D is perhaps TRBD1 (5 bases). The CDR3 sequence is 14 residues long. CDR1 is DFQATT, CDR2 SNEGSKA, per germline (reference sequence). V shed 0 bases and J shed 7 bases, with 10 bases lying between them. The CDR3 region has the DNA TGCAGTGCTAGAGATTGGGGCGGAAATTCACCCCTCCACTTT. Protein: CSARDWGGNSPLHF.